The T cell receptor (beta chain) described here comes from a study of vaccination and CD4 T cells after COVID-19. Turning to this clonotype: Its specificity is unknown.

Treatment given: approximately 11-day PBMC culture with coronavirus spike peptide pools or control peptides (ViraFEST assay). Oncomine TCR Beta short-read sequencing was applied to DNA from cultured CD4+ T cells. TCRdb itself ran the PCR reads through MiXCR, one entry per CDR3 protein. The data show around 14,000 distinct CDR3 sequences, roughly 50% seen once. Germline V gene sequence: CDR1 SEHNR, CDR2 FQNEAQ (reference sequence). CDR3 size: 15 residues. The ends lost 5 bases at V and 4 bases at J; junction bases unmatched: 8. The specimen comprised CD4+ T cells from blood, cultured in vitro, sampled before SARS-CoV-2 vaccination. The origin of this receptor is a human donor who had recovered from COVID-19. This chain connects TRBV7-9 to TRBJ1-1; 9 positions match TRBD1. The CDR3 DNA reads TGTGCCAGCAGCCATCCGGGACAGGGTATCACTGAAGCTTTCTTT. It translates to CASSHPGQGITEAFF.